The 22 T cell receptor beta chains given below trace back to one sample, sequenced in a study of shared clonotypes between healthy human individuals. TCRdb's table, derived via immunoSEQ multiplex PCR, lists solely in-frame clones and lacks some. The repertoire includes a few million clones, more than 80% of them detected once, and 0.13% to 0.15% sits in the top ten. Source material: naive CD4+ T cells sorted from blood. Documented subset: CD45RA+ positively selected. Receptor source: a man aged 18 to 30 in good health.

Worth noting for this clone: The sample holds other DNA sequences that translate to the same CDR3. The V call is TRBV5-4, the J call TRBJ2-5, with 7 bases that match TRBD1. Trimming removed 3 bases from V and 3 bases from J; junction bases left unmatched: 5. CDR3 length equals 14 residues. Germline values: CDR1 SGHNT, CDR2 YYREEE (reference sequence). The CDR3: CASSSPGQEETQYF. The CDR3 DNA sequence: TGTGCCAGCAGCTCTCCCGGACAGGAAGAGACCCAGTACTTC. The whole variable domain, filled in from reference TRBV5-4 and TRBJ2-5, reads ETGVTQSPTHLIKTRGQQVTLRCSSQSGHNTVSWYQQALGQGPQFIFQYYREEENGRGNFPPRFSGLQFPNYSSELNVNALELDDSALYLCASSSPGQEETQYFGPGTRLLVL.

The V and J genes are TRBV5-1 and TRBJ1-1; TRBD1 matches at 11 bases. The trim removed 4 bases at V and 2 bases at J, leaving 10 bases unmatched. The germline CDR1 and CDR2 sequences are SGHRS and YFSETQ. The CDR3 sequence is 17 residues long. In DNA form, the CDR3 reads TGCGCCAGCAGCGTACGGACAGGGGGCATTACCAACACTGAAGCTTTCTTT. It translates to CASSVRTGGITNTEAFF.

V and J are TRBV19 and TRBJ2-7, with TRBD2 identical over 9 bases. The J segment lost 3 bases and the V segment lost 2 bases, leaving 2 bases of the junction unmatched. Germline V gene lookup returns CDR1 LNHDA and CDR2 SQIVND (reference sequence). This CDR3 has 14 amino acids. The CDR3 is CASSILAGNYEQYF. DNA of the CDR3: TGTGCCAGTAGTATACTAGCGGGAAACTACGAGCAGTACTTC.

The chain uses TRBV5-1 and TRBJ2-2, with TRBD2 matching over 11 bases. V was pared by 4 bases and J by 4 bases, with 12 bases of the junction left unmatched. The germline CDR1 and CDR2 sequences are SGHRS and YFSETQ. This CDR3 has 18 residues. Written as DNA, the CDR3 is TGCGCCAGCAGCCGGGCCCCGGGACTAGCGGACCCCACCGGGGAGCTGTTTTTT. This codes for CASSRAPGLADPTGELFF.

A remark on this clone: Other DNA sequences from this sample encode an identical CDR3 as well. V and J are TRBV30 and TRBJ1-2; the D gene is possibly TRBD1 (5 bases). Germline CDR1 is GTSNPN and CDR2 is SVGIG (reference sequence). The CDR3 spans 13 residues. V dropped 0 bases and J dropped 4 bases, with 9 bases sitting between them. The CDR3 DNA follows: TGTGCCTGGAGTGTATCTGGGGGCTATGGCTACACCTTC. It translates to CAWSVSGGYGYTF. The whole variable domain, remainder taken from reference TRBV30 and TRBJ1-2, is SQTIHQWPATLVQPVGSPLSLECTVEGTSNPNLYWYRQAAGRGLQLLFYSVGIGQISSEVPQNLSASRPQDRQFILSSKKLLLSDSGFYLCAWSVSGGYGYTFGSGTRLTVV.

The chain has TRBV7-6 and TRBJ2-5, with 7 bases lining up with TRBD1. The V and J ends lost 2 bases and 0 bases, in that order; junction bases with no gene match: 6. CDR1 SGHVS and CDR2 FNYEAQ come from the germline V gene. The CDR3 has 16 residues. CDR3 sequence: CASSLTGTAYQETQYF. In nucleotides, the CDR3 is TGTGCCAGCAGCTTAACTGGGACAGCGTACCAAGAGACCCAGTACTTC.

This clone was seen only once. This chain uses TRBV15 with TRBJ2-5, with TRBD2 matching 13 bases. With V trimmed by 8 bases and J by 2 bases, 5 bases remained unmatched. CDR3 length: 15 amino acids. Germline CDR1 reads LNHNV; CDR2 reads YYDKDF (reference sequence). Here the CDR3 reads CATARTSGGQETQYF. Written as DNA, the CDR3 is TGTGCCACCGCAAGGACTAGCGGGGGACAAGAGACCCAGTACTTC.

The V call is TRBV18, the J call TRBJ2-3; the D gene is possibly TRBD1 (6 bases). The CDR3 contains 15 residues. Germline lookup yields CDR1 KGHSH and CDR2 LQKENI. Trimming took off 0 bases at V and 4 bases at J, with 11 bases between the two ends. Here the CDR3 DNA reads TGTGCCAGCTCACCACCGAGTACAGGGTCAGATACGCAGTATTTT. It codes for CASSPPSTGSDTQYF.

The J gene is TRBJ1-5, the V gene TRBV5-1; D is unresolved. Germline V gives CDR1 SGHRS, CDR2 YFSETQ. The germline V and J ends were trimmed by 4 bases and 9 bases, with 14 bases remaining between them. This CDR3 is 13 amino acids long. The CDR3 reads CASSPQTEGPQHF. The CDR3 DNA is TGCGCCAGCAGCCCGCAAACCGAGGGGCCCCAGCATTTT.

The chain is built from TRBV11-3 and TRBJ1-1, with 9 bases identical to TRBD1. This CDR3 has 15 residues. Germline values: CDR1 SGHNT, CDR2 YENEEA. Trimming at V came to 5 bases and at J to 2 bases, leaving 6 bases not matched to a gene. CDR3: CASSRGTGPNTEAFF. The DNA for the CDR3 is TGTGCCAGCAGCCGTGGGACAGGGCCAAACACTGAAGCTTTCTTT.

As regards this clone: In the same sample, other DNA sequences code for this CDR3. The gene calls are TRBV20-1 and TRBJ2-1, with unresolved D. Per the germline V gene, CDR1 is DFQATT and CDR2 is SNEGSKA (reference sequence). This CDR3 is built from 11 residues. The CDR3 nucleotides are TGCAGCGCCCCGTCCTACAATGAGCAGTTCTTC. It specifies CSAPSYNEQFF.

This clone appeared once. The chain carries TRBV10-2 and TRBJ2-7, with D perhaps TRBD1 or TRBD2 (6 bases each). The germline V gene encodes CDR1 WSHSY and CDR2 SAAADI. The CDR3 extends over 14 amino acids. The V end was cut by 6 bases, the J end by 6 bases, with 18 bases between. CDR3 loop: CASRRRDPGAEQYF. The CDR3, as DNA: TGCGCCAGCAGGCGCCGGGACCCGGGGGCCGAGCAGTACTTC.

V gene TRBV4-3 combines with J gene TRBJ1-6; no clear D gene. The CDR3 spans 14 residues. Germline V gives CDR1 LGHNA, CDR2 YSLEER. The V and J ends lost 3 bases and 10 bases respectively, with 13 bases between them. The CDR3: CASSQPNLGSPLHF. As DNA, the CDR3 is TGCGCCAGCAGCCAGCCCAATCTTGGGTCACCCCTCCACTTT.

CDR3 protein: CASSLVSREGYEQYF. For the CDR3, the DNA is TGTGCCAGCAGCTTGGTATCAAGGGAAGGCTACGAGCAGTACTTC. This chain uses TRBV5-6 with TRBJ2-7; D gene unclear. Trimming left V 0 bases short and J 3 bases short, with 13 bases between. CDR3 size: 15 residues. Per germline, CDR1 SGHDT and CDR2 YYEEEE.

The rearrangement joins TRBV30 to TRBJ2-7, with 11 bases lining up with TRBD1. The germline V gene has CDR1 GTSNPN and CDR2 SVGIG (reference sequence). J gave up 1 base and V 1 base, and 12 bases lay outside the gene matches. This CDR3 region has 18 residues. The CDR3 nucleotides read TGTGCCTGGAGTGAGGGACAGGGGGGTCGGCCGACATCCTACGAGCAGTACTTC. This sequence encodes CAWSEGQGGRPTSYEQYF.

This clone was counted only a few times. Other DNA sequences in the sample encode the same CDR3. The chain couples TRBV25-1 to TRBJ1-5; TRBD1 aligns across 10 bases. The germline CDR1 and CDR2 sequences are MGHDK and SYGVNS. The V gene end was trimmed by 6 bases and the J gene end by 7 bases; junction bases not matched to a gene: 3. This CDR3 has 13 residues. The CDR3 nucleotides are TGTGCCAGCAGGGGACAGGGGCACCAGCCCCAGCATTTT. Its translation is CASRGQGHQPQHF.

The V call is TRBV5-6, the J call TRBJ1-2, with 10 bases fitting TRBD1. This CDR3 contains 14 residues. V was clipped by 4 bases and J by 4 bases; unmatched bases: 4. CDR1 is SGHDT, CDR2 YYEEEE, per germline. The CDR3 coding sequence is TGTGCCAGCAGCCAGACAGGGGGCAGCTATGGCTACACCTTC. Translation gives CASSQTGGSYGYTF.

V gene TRBV10-2 combines with J gene TRBJ2-7; 7 bases fit TRBD2. CDR1 and CDR2 (germline): WSHSY, SAAADI. The CDR3 loop spans 15 amino acids. J gave up 3 bases and V 8 bases, and 13 bases lay outside the gene matches. The CDR3 protein is CASRRGAGDIYEQYF. For the CDR3, the DNA is TGCGCCAGCCGGAGGGGTGCGGGGGATATCTACGAGCAGTACTTC.

This rearrangement joins TRBV6-5 to TRBJ1-2; 7 bases map to TRBD1. Trimming at V came to 0 bases and at J to 7 bases, leaving 11 bases not matched to a gene. CDR1 and CDR2 from the germline V gene are MNHEY and SVGAGI. The CDR3 length is 16 residues. CDR3: CASSYSKGGDLFGYTF. The CDR3 DNA follows: TGTGCCAGCAGTTACTCGAAAGGGGGCGACCTTTTTGGCTACACCTTC.

The chain employs TRBV5-8 and TRBJ1-3, with D uncertain. Trimming removed 1 base from V and 4 bases from J, with 6 bases in between. Germline V gives CDR1 SGHTS, CDR2 YDEGEE. The CDR3 runs to 13 residues. CDR3 bases: TGTGCCAGCAGCTTGTACTACGGAAACACCATATATTTT. Translation: CASSLYYGNTIYF.

The chain couples TRBV6-5 to TRBJ2-7, with 7 bases identical to TRBD1. Losses at the gene ends were 5 bases for V and 1 base for J; bases not matched to a gene: 2. CDR1 is MNHEY, CDR2 SVGAGI, per germline. The CDR3 is 13 residues long. The CDR3 coding sequence is TGTGCCAGCAGTAACAGGGGTTCCTACGAGCAGTACTTC. Protein: CASSNRGSYEQYF.

The chain combines TRBV28 with TRBJ2-3; 9 bases are shared with TRBD2. CDR3 length: 14 residues. Germline CDR1 MDHEN, CDR2 SYDVKM. V trimming: 7 bases; J trimming: 4 bases; junction bases outside the gene matches: 6. The CDR3 region has the DNA TGTGCCAGCAAGGCGGGGGGGCTCGCAGATACGCAGTATTTT. Protein product: CASKAGGLADTQYF.